Following are 29 T cell receptor beta chains from one sample sequenced in a study of blood T cell repertoires in COVID-19. Assay used: immunoSEQ multiplex PCR; TCRdb lists only in-frame clones, some missing. The table includes under 140,000 clones, 88% detected once. Sequencing used peripheral blood. The receptor source for this set is a woman aged 45-59 years with acute or convalescent COVID-19.

This chain uses TRBV19 with TRBJ2-7, with D possibly matching TRBD1 (7 bases). Germline assignment: CDR1 LNHDA and CDR2 SQIVND (reference sequence). The CDR3 sequence is 15 residues long. The V gene lost 6 bases and the J gene lost 7 bases, with 22 bases spanning the gap. The CDR3 nucleotides are TGTGCCAGTAGCCCGGGGGTTGACAGGGTCGGAGAGCAGTACTTC. Amino acids: CASSPGVDRVGEQYF.

This rearrangement joins TRBV5-4 to TRBJ2-7; 8 bases fit TRBD1. The CDR3 loop spans 15 amino acids. The V gene's germline CDR1 is SGHNT and CDR2 YYREEE (reference sequence). J gave up 6 bases and V 0 bases, and 8 bases lay outside the gene matches. The CDR3 DNA is TGTGCCAGCAGCTTGGAGGACAGGGACGTCGGCGAGCAGTACTTC. Translated: CASSLEDRDVGEQYF.

The V and J genes are TRBV10-1 and TRBJ2-1, with 9 bases matching TRBD2. CDR1 is WNHNN and CDR2 is SYGVQD in the germline V gene (reference sequence). This CDR3 has 15 amino acids. Losses at the gene ends were 4 bases for V and 7 bases for J; bases not matched to a gene: 8. The CDR3 spells CASSVGLAGRNEQFF. DNA of the CDR3: TGCGCCAGCAGTGTGGGTCTAGCGGGGAGAAATGAGCAGTTCTTC.

The gene calls are TRBV27 and TRBJ1-1; a weak D match, TRBD1 (6 bases). The germline CDR1 and CDR2 sequences are MNHEY and SMNVEV (reference sequence). V was clipped by 3 bases and J by 8 bases, with 13 bases between them. The CDR3 runs 13 residues. The DNA for the CDR3 is TGTGCCAGCAGTTTGGGAGGGGGGCTAGAAGCTTTCTTT. Residues: CASSLGGGLEAFF.

This rearrangement joins TRBV7-8 to TRBJ2-3; 8 nucleotides agree with TRBD2. V trimming: 5 bases; J trimming: 0 bases; junction bases outside the gene matches: 4. CDR3 length: 15 residues. From germline, CDR1 is SGHVS and CDR2 FQNEAQ. CDR3 region: CASSRSGTSTDTQYF. The CDR3 nucleotides are TGTGCCAGCAGCCGTAGCGGGACCAGCACAGATACGCAGTATTTT.

The rearrangement joins TRBV19 to TRBJ2-7, with TRBD1 matching 9 bases. The CDR3 contains 13 residues. Looked up from germline, CDR1 is LNHDA and CDR2 is SQIVND (reference sequence). With V trimmed by 10 bases and J by 5 bases, 9 bases remained unmatched. CDR3 region: CATKVGQGNEQYF. For the CDR3, the DNA is TGTGCCACAAAGGTAGGACAGGGGAACGAGCAGTACTTC. Full variable domain (rest looked up from reference TRBV19 and TRBJ2-7): DGGITQSPKYLFRKEGQNVTLSCEQNLNHDAMYWYRQDPGQGLRLIYYSQIVNDFQKGDIAEGYSVSREKKESFPLTVTSAQKNPTAFYLCATKVGQGNEQYFGPGTRLTVT.

The CDR3 loop is CASSATHGQGSYEQYF. As DNA, the CDR3 is TGTGCCAGCAGCGCAACTCATGGACAGGGGTCCTACGAGCAGTACTTC. The rearrangement uses TRBV13 and TRBJ2-7, with 9 bases aligning to TRBD1. CDR1 PRHDT and CDR2 FYEKMQ come from the germline V gene (reference sequence). The CDR3 runs 16 residues. Trimming at V came to 5 bases and at J to 1 base, leaving 9 bases not matched to a gene.

The CDR3 spells CASSLDRVNIQYF. In DNA form, the CDR3 reads TGTGCCAGCAGTTTGGACAGGGTAAACATTCAGTACTTC. The chain is built from TRBV6-1 and TRBJ2-4; 8 positions match TRBD1. Trimming removed 5 bases from V and 6 bases from J; junction bases left unmatched: 3. CDR1 is MNHNS and CDR2 is SASEGT in the germline V gene. The CDR3 runs to 13 residues.

The genes are TRBV15 and TRBJ2-6, with 9 bases that match TRBD2. V trimming: 0 bases; J trimming: 0 bases; junction bases outside the gene matches: 6. There are 19 residues in the CDR3. The germline CDR1 and CDR2 sequences are LNHNV and YYDKDF (reference sequence). The CDR3 sequence: CATSRDWASGASGANVLTF. In DNA form, the CDR3 reads TGTGCCACCAGCAGAGATTGGGCTAGCGGGGCCTCTGGGGCCAACGTCCTGACTTTC.

The chain couples TRBV9 to TRBJ2-3; 10 bases fit TRBD1. This CDR3 comprises 14 residues. The V segment lost 2 bases and the J segment 8 bases; nucleotides outside the gene matches: 5. Per germline, CDR1 SGDLS and CDR2 YYNGEE. CDR3 loop: CASSVRQGATTQYF. The CDR3, as DNA: TGTGCCAGCAGCGTCCGACAGGGGGCAACTACGCAGTATTTT.

The V and J genes are TRBV9 and TRBJ2-1; D is perhaps TRBD2 (6 bases). In germline, CDR1 is SGDLS, CDR2 YYNGEE. The V gene lost 4 bases and the J gene lost 1 base, with 15 bases spanning the gap. This CDR3 is built from 16 residues. Written as DNA, the CDR3 is TGTGCCAGCAGCCTTTTGGCGGAGGGATCCTACAATGAGCAGTTCTTC. Encoded protein: CASSLLAEGSYNEQFF.

V and J are TRBV27 and TRBJ2-3; D perhaps matches TRBD1 (6 bases). Trimming stripped 2 bases from V and 11 bases from J, with 20 bases between. This CDR3 is built from 15 residues. Germline V gene sequence: CDR1 MNHEY, CDR2 SMNVEV (reference sequence). The CDR3 loop is CASSLNRVGAIRQYF. In nucleotides, the CDR3 is TGTGCCAGCAGTTTAAACAGGGTCGGTGCCATCAGGCAGTATTTT.

This chain uses TRBV27 with TRBJ2-7; 7 bases fit TRBD1. Germline lookup yields CDR1 MNHEY and CDR2 SMNVEV (reference sequence). This CDR3 spans 15 amino acids. The V gene end was trimmed by 2 bases and the J gene end by 2 bases; junction bases not matched to a gene: 6. The CDR3 loop is CASSLKGQPTYEQYF. The CDR3 DNA reads as TGTGCCAGCAGTTTAAAGGGACAGCCAACCTACGAGCAGTACTTC.

The genes are TRBV7-9 and TRBJ2-7; D remains ambiguous. CDR3 size: 14 residues. Germline CDR1 is SEHNR and CDR2 is FQNEAQ (reference sequence). V gave up 1 base and J gave up 2 bases, with 9 bases separating them. For the CDR3, the DNA is TGTGCCAGCAGCTTAGGCGGCCTTACCTACGAGCAGTACTTC. This sequence encodes CASSLGGLTYEQYF.

The count of this clone is one. The chain employs TRBV25-1 and TRBJ2-1, with D perhaps matching TRBD1 (6 bases). Germline V gives CDR1 MGHDK, CDR2 SYGVNS. V was pared by 4 bases and J by 8 bases, with 21 bases between. CDR3 size: 16 residues. In nucleotides, the CDR3 is TGTGCCAGCAGTGGAATGAGGTCAGGGGTGTACGATGAGCAGTTCTTC. Its translation is CASSGMRSGVYDEQFF.

This chain joins TRBV28 and TRBJ1-2; D perhaps matches TRBD1 (6 bases). V was pared by 3 bases and J by 3 bases, with 11 bases between. The CDR3 runs 14 residues. Looked up from germline, CDR1 is MDHEN and CDR2 is SYDVKM. The CDR3 DNA reads as TGTGCCAGCAGTTTGGGGGGGCTTGACTATGGCTACACCTTC. This gives the protein CASSLGGLDYGYTF.

The chain employs TRBV6-4 and TRBJ2-2; D is possibly TRBD1 (6 bases). V was clipped by 4 bases and J by 4 bases, with 7 bases between them. CDR1 and CDR2 (germline): MRHNA, SNTAGT. This CDR3 is 13 amino acids long. The CDR3 nucleotides are TGTGCCAGCAGTGGACAGGCCACCGGGGAGCTGTTTTTT. This sequence encodes CASSGQATGELFF.

The J gene is TRBJ2-3, the V gene TRBV19; D remains ambiguous. This CDR3 region has 13 residues. CDR1 and CDR2 from the germline V gene are LNHDA and SQIVND (reference sequence). V lost 6 bases, J lost 2 bases, and 9 bases lay in between. This chain's CDR3 is CASRFGPTDTQYF. CDR3 nucleotides: TGTGCCAGTAGATTTGGGCCCACAGATACGCAGTATTTT.

The CDR3 DNA reads as TGTGCCACCAGTGATTCAGGGACAGGGGGGGGAACGCATCAGCCCCAGCATTTT. Encoded protein: CATSDSGTGGGTHQPQHF. The chain has TRBV24-1 and TRBJ1-5, with 11 bases lining up with TRBD1. The V gene's germline CDR1 is KGHDR and CDR2 SFDVKD. Trimming removed 2 bases from V and 5 bases from J; junction bases left unmatched: 10. CDR3 length equals 18 residues.

V gene TRBV6-6 combines with J gene TRBJ2-7, with 8 bases matching TRBD1. The CDR3 is 16 amino acids. Germline trimming cut 5 bases from V and 6 bases from J; bases unmatched to any gene: 15. CDR1 is MNHNY, CDR2 SVGAGI, per germline (reference sequence). In DNA, the CDR3 is TGTGCCAGCAGTGGGATCCAGGGGGCGCCACGACGCGAGCAGTACTTC. Encoded protein: CASSGIQGAPRREQYF.

This clone was seen just once. The CDR3 spells CASSWELRGNKIYGYTF. CDR3 nucleotides: TGTGCCAGCAGCTGGGAGCTTCGAGGGAACAAGATCTATGGCTACACCTTC. The gene calls are TRBV5-6 and TRBJ1-2; D gene unclear. The CDR3 is 17 amino acids. Germline V gene lookup returns CDR1 SGHDT and CDR2 YYEEEE. V was trimmed by 3 bases and J by 4 bases, leaving 22 bases between them.

DNA for the CDR3: TGTGCCACCAGCAGAGGAGAGTTCGGCAATCAGCCCCAGCATTTT. Its protein product is CATSRGEFGNQPQHF. The rearrangement joins TRBV15 to TRBJ1-5; D call uncertain. The germline V and J ends were trimmed by 1 base and 2 bases, with 9 bases remaining between them. The germline V gene encodes CDR1 LNHNV and CDR2 YYDKDF (reference sequence). This CDR3 spans 15 amino acids.

The rearrangement links TRBV21-1 to TRBJ2-1; the table calls TRBD2, which could not be checked here. TRBV21-1 is deemed a pseudogene. The CDR3 runs to 15 residues. The CDR3 reads CASRSSVKFYNEQFF. The CDR3 DNA sequence: TGTGCCAGCAGGAGTTCCGTAAAGTTCTACAATGAGCAGTTCTTC.

This clone appeared once. The chain carries TRBV6-5 and TRBJ1-6; D may be TRBD1 (6 bases). CDR1 and CDR2 from the germline V gene are MNHEY and SVGAGI. The V end lost 4 bases, the J end lost 5 bases, and 15 bases lay between the germline ends. The CDR3 sequence is 16 residues long. The CDR3 DNA sequence: TGTGCCAGCAGTTTCATATTTGGGACAAATAATTCACCCCTCCACTTT. It encodes CASSFIFGTNNSPLHF.

The chain links TRBV6-5 to TRBJ1-1; D is possibly TRBD1 (5 bases). This CDR3 spans 15 amino acids. From germline, CDR1 is MNHEY and CDR2 SVGAGI. V lost 0 bases and J lost 5, with 13 bases in between. CDR3 region: CASSYSRRGETEAFF. CDR3 DNA: TGTGCCAGCAGTTACTCGAGACGGGGGGAGACTGAAGCTTTCTTT.

This chain links TRBV6-5 with TRBJ1-5, with D possibly being TRBD1 (6 bases). V lost 6 bases to trimming and J lost 0 bases, with 9 bases between them. The CDR3 totals 14 residues. Germline V CDR1 and CDR2: MNHEY, SVGAGI. The CDR3 region is CASSGQYSNQPQHF. Written as DNA, the CDR3 is TGTGCCAGCAGCGGACAGTATAGCAATCAGCCCCAGCATTTT.

The genes are TRBV2 and TRBJ1-5; no definite D call. Trimming removed 5 bases at V and 5 bases at J, with 19 bases between. Germline values: CDR1 SNHLY, CDR2 FYNNEI. The CDR3 sequence is 16 residues long. As DNA, the CDR3 is TGTGCCAGCAGTCCTCGCCTATTGGAGGGAGATCAGCCCCAGCATTTT. As protein: CASSPRLLEGDQPQHF.

The chain is built from TRBV27 and TRBJ2-4; weak D call: TRBD1 (6 bases). The germline V gene has CDR1 MNHEY and CDR2 SMNVEV (reference sequence). V lost 5 bases and J lost 0, with 8 bases in between. The CDR3 spans 14 residues. DNA of the CDR3: TGTGCCAGCAGTCGGACAGCAGCCAAAAACATTCAGTACTTC. Amino acids: CASSRTAAKNIQYF.

J is TRBJ1-1 and V is TRBV3-1 (or the pseudogene TRBV3-2), with D possibly being TRBD1 (5 bases). The CDR3 length is 15 residues. Germline V gene data show CDR1 as LGHDT and CDR2 as YNNKEL (reference sequence). V was shortened by 5 bases and J by 5 bases, with 18 bases between the two germline ends. This CDR3 is CASSTKSRVGTEAFF. The CDR3 DNA follows: TGTGCCAGCAGCACCAAGAGCAGGGTTGGAACTGAAGCTTTCTTT.